A selection of T cell receptor beta chains follows, all from one sample in a study of technical replicates of blood from several donors. TCRdb keeps only in-frame clones here, not all; method: immunoSEQ multiplex PCR. Among tens of thousands of clones, nearly 98% were seen once, and the ten largest hold around 0.16%. The specimen was T cells isolated from PBMCs. These receptors came from a human donor in good health. Each CDR3 is given with its conserved first and last residue. Each record gives: CDR3 protein, CDR3 DNA, clone size, D gene, CDR3 length, J gene, V gene. A D gene is named only where the DNA matches it firmly. Size is stated for part of the rows, as once, few or many counts, or as a class when the clone is expanded.

CASSEGSGGGTDTQYF,TGCGCCAGCAGTGAGGGAAGCGGGGGGGGCACAGATACGCAGTATTTT,once,TRBD2,16,TRBJ2-3,TRBV10-2
CASQDRTNTEAFF,TGTGCCAGCCAGGACAGGACTAACACTGAAGCTTTCTTT,once,TRBD1,13,TRBJ1-1,TRBV2
CASSYSSRVGEKLFF,TGTGCCAGCAGTTACTCGAGCAGGGTGGGTGAAAAACTGTTTTTT,-,-,15,TRBJ1-4,TRBV6-5
CASSSDNSNQPQHF,TGTGCCAGCAGTTCCGACAACAGCAATCAGCCCCAGCATTTT,-,-,14,TRBJ1-5,TRBV6-5
CASSQEARTGAITDTQYF,TGTGCCAGCAGCCAAGAAGCCCGGACAGGGGCCATCACAGATACGCAGTATTTT,-,TRBD1,18,TRBJ2-3,TRBV4-2
CASIGGQGLRVTYEQYF,TGTGCCAGCATCGGGGGACAGGGCCTACGTGTTACCTACGAGCAGTACTTC,once,TRBD1,17,TRBJ2-7,TRBV28
CASSPRYNNRDTAAQHF,TGTGCCAGCTCACCACGATATAACAACAGGGATACAGCGGCCCAGCATTTT,-,-,17,TRBJ1-5,TRBV18
CASRGTGFGYTF,TGTGCCAGCAGGGGGACAGGGTTTGGCTACACCTTC,-,TRBD1,12,TRBJ1-2,TRBV6-5
CASSDWADGNTEAFF,TGTGCCAGCAGTGACTGGGCCGACGGGAACACTGAAGCTTTCTTT,-,-,15,TRBJ1-1,TRBV6-4
CASSSRTGIIYEQYF,TGTGCCAGCAGCTCGAGGACAGGGATCATCTACGAGCAGTACTTC,-,TRBD1,15,TRBJ2-7,TRBV7-2
CASSLSFYEQYF,TGTGCCAGCAGTTTGTCCTTTTACGAGCAGTACTTC,-,-,12,TRBJ2-7,TRBV28
CASSYRPGGSSYEQYF,TGTGCCAGCAGTTACCGACCGGGGGGGTCTTCCTACGAGCAGTACTTC,-,TRBD2,16,TRBJ2-7,TRBV6-5
CASSMTSGPYEQYF,TGTGCCAGTAGTATGACTAGCGGACCCTACGAGCAGTACTTC,-,TRBD2,14,TRBJ2-7,TRBV19
CASRQNSGTTYEQYF,TGCGCCAGCCGCCAAAATAGCGGTACTACCTACGAGCAGTACTTC,-,-,15,TRBJ2-7,TRBV4-1
CASSSGGSYEQFF,TGTGCCAGCAGCAGTGGCGGGAGCTATGAGCAGTTCTTC,-,TRBD2,13,TRBJ2-1,TRBV11-3
CASSPTGINTDTQYF,TGTGCCAGCAGCCCAACAGGAATCAACACAGATACGCAGTATTTT,-,-,15,TRBJ2-3,TRBV7-9
CASSSGTGGSYHNEQFF,TGCGCCAGCAGCTCCGGGACAGGGGGCAGTTATCACAATGAGCAGTTCTTC,-,TRBD1,17,TRBJ2-1,TRBV5-1
CASSWTAPDNSPLHF,TGTGCCAGCAGTTGGACAGCGCCAGATAATTCACCCCTCCACTTT,-,-,15,TRBJ1-6,TRBV6-1